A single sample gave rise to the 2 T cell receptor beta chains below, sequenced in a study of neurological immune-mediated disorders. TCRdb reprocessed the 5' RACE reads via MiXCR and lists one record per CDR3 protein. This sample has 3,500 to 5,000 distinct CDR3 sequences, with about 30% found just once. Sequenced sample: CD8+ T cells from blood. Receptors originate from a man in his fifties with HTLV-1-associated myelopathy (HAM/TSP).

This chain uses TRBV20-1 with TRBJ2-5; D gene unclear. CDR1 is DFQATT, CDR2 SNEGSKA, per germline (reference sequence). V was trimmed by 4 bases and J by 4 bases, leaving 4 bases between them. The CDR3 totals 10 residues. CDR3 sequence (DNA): TGCAGTGCTACGGCAGAGACCCAGTACTTC. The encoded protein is CSATAETQYF.

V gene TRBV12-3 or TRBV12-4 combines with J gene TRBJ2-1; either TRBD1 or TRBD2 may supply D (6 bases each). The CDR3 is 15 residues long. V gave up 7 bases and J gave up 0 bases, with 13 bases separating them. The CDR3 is CASTGEANSYNEQFF. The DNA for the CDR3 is TGTGCCAGCACAGGGGAGGCAAACTCCTACAATGAGCAGTTCTTC.